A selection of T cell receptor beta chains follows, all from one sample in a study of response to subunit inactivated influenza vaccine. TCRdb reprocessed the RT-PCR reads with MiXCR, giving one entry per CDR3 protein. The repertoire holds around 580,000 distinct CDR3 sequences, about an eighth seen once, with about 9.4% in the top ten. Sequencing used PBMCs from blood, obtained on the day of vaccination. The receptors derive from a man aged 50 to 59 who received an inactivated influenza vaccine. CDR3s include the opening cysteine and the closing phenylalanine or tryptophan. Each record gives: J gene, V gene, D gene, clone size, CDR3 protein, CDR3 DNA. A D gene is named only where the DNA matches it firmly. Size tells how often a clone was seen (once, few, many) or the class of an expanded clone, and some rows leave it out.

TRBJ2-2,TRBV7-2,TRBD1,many,CASSGDRGYTGELFF,TGTGCCAGCAGCGGGGACAGGGGTTACACCGGGGAGCTGTTTTTT
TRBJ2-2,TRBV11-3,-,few,CASSKTGGTLPGSCFF,-
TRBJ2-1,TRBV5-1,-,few,CASSSTGSSSYNEQFF,TGCGCCAGCAGCTCCACAGGTTCAAGCTCCTACAATGAGCAGTTCTTC
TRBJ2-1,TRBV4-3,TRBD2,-,CASSLQRGGGDEQFF,TGCGCCAGCAGCCTCCAGCGGGGGGGTGGGGATGAGCAGTTCTTC
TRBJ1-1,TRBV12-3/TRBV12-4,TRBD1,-,CASKVGQGANTEAFF,TGTGCCAGCAAGGTGGGGCAGGGGGCGAACACTGAAGCTTTCTTT
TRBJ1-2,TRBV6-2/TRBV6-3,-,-,CASSWTDYGYTF,TGTGCCAGCAGTTGGACTGACTATGGCTACACCTTC
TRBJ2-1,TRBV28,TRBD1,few,CASSPQGATYNEQFF,TGTGCCAGCAGCCCCCAGGGGGCAACATACAATGAGCAGTTCTTC
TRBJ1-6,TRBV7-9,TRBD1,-,CASSLWSVTGFSPLHF,TGTGCCAGCAGCTTATGGAGTGTGACAGGGTTTTCACCCCTCCACTTT
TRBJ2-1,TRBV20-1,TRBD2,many,CSARPIPGGAQNNEQFF,TGCAGTGCTAGACCAATCCCCGGGGGGGCCCAGAACAATGAGCAGTTCTTC
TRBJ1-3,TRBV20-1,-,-,CSARRLQGDGNTIYF,TGCAGTGCTAGGCGGCTTCAGGGAGACGGAAACACCATATATTTT
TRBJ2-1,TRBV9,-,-,CASSVSGTSDEQFF,TGTGCCAGCAGCGTGTCCGGGACTTCTGACGAGCAGTTCTTC
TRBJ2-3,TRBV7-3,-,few,CASSLIYLKGGTDTQYF,TGTGCCAGCAGCTTAATATACCTCAAGGGGGGCACAGATACGCAGTATTTT
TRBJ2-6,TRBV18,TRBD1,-,CASSPRPIRDRALSGANVLTF,TGTGCCAGCTCACCACGACCAATCCGGGACAGGGCCCTTTCTGGGGCCAACGTCCTGACTTTC
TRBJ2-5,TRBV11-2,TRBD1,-,CASSPTTGGETQYF,TGTGCCAGCAGCCCGACCACAGGGGGGGAGACCCAGTACTTC
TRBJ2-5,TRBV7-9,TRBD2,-,CASSSSGAAETQYF,TGTGCCAGCAGCTCCAGCGGGGCGGCAGAGACCCAGTACTTC
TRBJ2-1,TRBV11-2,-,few,CASSLDPWDNEQFF,TGTGCCAGCAGCTTAGATCCCTGGGACAATGAGCAGTTCTTC
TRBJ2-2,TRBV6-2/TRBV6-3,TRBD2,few,CAPQAGGNTGELFF,TGTGCCCCGCAGGCGGGAGGGAACACCGGGGAGCTGTTTTTT
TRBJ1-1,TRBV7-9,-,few,CASSLGGERGFAEAFF,TGTGCCAGCAGCTTAGGGGGGGAGAGGGGGTTCGCTGAAGCTTTCTTT
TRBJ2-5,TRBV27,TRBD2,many,CASSSLTSGQETQYF,TGTGCCAGCAGTTCGTTAACTAGCGGCCAAGAGACCCAGTACTTC
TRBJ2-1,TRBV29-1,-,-,CSVPTGGSPESSYNEQFF,TGCAGCGTACCCACCGGAGGTTCCCCCGAAAGCTCCTACAATGAGCAGTTCTTC
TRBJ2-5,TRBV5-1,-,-,CASREDEGTQYF,TGCGCCAGCAGAGAAGACGAGGGGACCCAGTACTTC
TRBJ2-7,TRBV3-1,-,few,CASSPPPTVTRYEQYF,TGTGCCAGCAGCCCCCCCCCGACGGTGACCCGATACGAGCAGTACTTC
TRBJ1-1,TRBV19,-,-,CASINLVAGLTNTEAFF,TGTGCCAGTATCAATCTAGTGGCTGGGCTTACTAACACTGAAGCTTTCTTT
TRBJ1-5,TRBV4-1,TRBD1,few,CASSHARGQVLDQPQHF,TGCGCCAGCAGCCATGCCCGAGGACAGGTTTTAGATCAGCCCCAGCATTTT
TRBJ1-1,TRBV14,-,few,CASSQEGWMNTEAFF,TGTGCCAGCAGCCAAGAGGGTTGGATGAACACTGAAGCTTTCTTT
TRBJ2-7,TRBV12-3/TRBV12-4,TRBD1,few,CASSLGTVGPYEQYF,TGTGCCAGCAGTCTGGGGACAGTGGGCCCCTACGAGCAGTACTTC
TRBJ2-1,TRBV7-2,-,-,CASSSFRGGDSEQFF,TGTGCCAGCAGCTCTTTTAGGGGGGGAGATAGTGAGCAGTTCTTC
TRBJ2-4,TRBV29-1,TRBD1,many,CSVQGVDIQYF,TGCAGCGTGCAGGGGGTAGACATTCAGTACTTC
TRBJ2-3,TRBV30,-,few,CAWSSGQPSSDTQYF,TGTGCCTGGAGTTCGGGTCAGCCTTCATCGGATACGCAGTATTTT
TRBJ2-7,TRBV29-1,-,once,CSAGGGVYEQYF,TGCAGCGCCGGAGGGGGGGTCTACGAGCAGTACTTC
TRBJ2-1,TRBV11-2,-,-,CASSLERDHNEQFF,TGTGCCAGCAGCTTAGAGCGGGACCACAATGAGCAGTTCTTC
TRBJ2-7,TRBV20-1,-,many,CSAAIRGPYEQYF,TGCAGTGCTGCCATCAGAGGTCCTTACGAGCAGTACTTC
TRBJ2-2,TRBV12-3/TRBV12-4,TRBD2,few,CASSLAGVGTGELFF,TGTGCCAGCAGCCTAGCGGGAGTAGGCACCGGGGAGCTGTTTTTT
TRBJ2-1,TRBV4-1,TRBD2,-,CASSHGETSGSYNEQFF,TGCGCCAGCAGCCATGGGGAGACTAGCGGGAGCTACAATGAGCAGTTCTTC
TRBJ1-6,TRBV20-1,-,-,CSAREGGSPLHF,TGCAGTGCTAGAGAGGGTGGGTCACCCCTCCACTTT
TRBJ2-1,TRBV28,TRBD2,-,CASSLLGLAGGPDEQFF,TGTGCCAGCAGTTTATTGGGACTAGCGGGGGGGCCGGATGAGCAGTTCTTC
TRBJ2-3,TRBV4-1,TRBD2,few,CASSRPGTSGETLLDTQYF,TGCGCCAGCAGCCGACCCGGGACTAGCGGGGAGACACTCCTAGATACGCAGTATTTT
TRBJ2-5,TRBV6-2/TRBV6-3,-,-,CASSYSIRGAYQETQYF,TGTGCCAGCAGTTACTCGATCCGGGGGGCTTACCAAGAGACCCAGTACTTC
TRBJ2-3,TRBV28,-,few,CASSLMSSSSTDTQYF,TGTGCCAGCAGTTTAATGTCTAGCAGTAGCACAGATACGCAGTATTTT
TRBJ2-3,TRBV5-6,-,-,CASSPSPKDTQYF,TGTGCCAGCAGCCCAAGTCCGAAAGATACGCAGTATTTT
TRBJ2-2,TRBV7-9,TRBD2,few,CASKLSKLAGVTGELFF,TGTGCCAGCAAACTTAGTAAACTAGCGGGAGTTACCGGGGAGCTGTTTTTT
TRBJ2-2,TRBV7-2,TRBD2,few,CASRLSGGAAGELFF,TGTGCCAGCAGACTAAGCGGGGGGGCGGCCGGGGAGCTGTTTTTT
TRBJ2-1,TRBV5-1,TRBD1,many,CASSLGGGSYNEQFF,TGTGCCAGCAGTTTAGGGGGCGGGTCCTACAATGAGCAGTTCTTC
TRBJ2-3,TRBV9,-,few,CASSVRQRVTDTQYF,TGTGCCAGCAGCGTAAGGCAGAGAGTCACAGATACGCAGTATTTT
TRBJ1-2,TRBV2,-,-,CASSEVLGDPTYGYTF,TGTGCCAGCAGTGAAGTTCTGGGGGACCCTACCTATGGCTACACCTTC
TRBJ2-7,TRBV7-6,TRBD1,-,CASSEGTGGPYEQYF,TGTGCCAGCAGCGAGGGGACAGGGGGTCCCTACGAGCAGTACTTC
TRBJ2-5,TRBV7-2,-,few,CASSLVTQETQYF,TGTGCCAGCAGCTTAGTCACTCAAGAGACCCAGTACTTC
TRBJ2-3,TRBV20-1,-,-,CSALDPPTEYTDTQYF,TGCAGTGCTCTCGACCCCCCGACAGAGTACACAGATACGCAGTATTTT
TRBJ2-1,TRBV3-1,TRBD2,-,CASSRQLAGDGNEQFF,TGTGCCAGCAGCCGCCAACTAGCGGGAGACGGTAATGAGCAGTTCTTC
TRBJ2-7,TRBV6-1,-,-,CASRGGRIEQYF,TGTGCCAGCAGGGGGGGACGTATCGAGCAGTACTTC
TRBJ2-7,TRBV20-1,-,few,CSANQDGKEQYF,TGCAGTGCTAACCAGGACGGGAAAGAGCAGTACTTC
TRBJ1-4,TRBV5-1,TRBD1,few,CASSVGMGQTNEKLFF,TGCGCCAGCAGCGTCGGCATGGGACAGACTAATGAAAAACTGTTTTTT
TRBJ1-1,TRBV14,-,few,CASSQDSGVDTEAFF,TGTGCCAGCAGCCAAGATTCAGGGGTAGACACTGAAGCTTTCTTT
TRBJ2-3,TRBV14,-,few,CASSPSFRRDTQYF,TGTGCCAGCAGTCCTTCTTTCAGGCGGGATACGCAGTATTTT
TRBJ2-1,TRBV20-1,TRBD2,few,CSARGQTSGGPGEQFF,TGCAGTGCTAGAGGACAGACTAGCGGGGGGCCCGGGGAGCAGTTCTTC
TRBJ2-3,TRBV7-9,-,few,CASSLMTALDTQYF,TGTGCCAGCAGCCTTATGACAGCTCTGGATACGCAGTATTTT
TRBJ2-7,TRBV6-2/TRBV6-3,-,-,CASSISSGGYEQYF,TGTGCCAGCAGTATTTCTTCAGGGGGGTACGAGCAGTACTTC
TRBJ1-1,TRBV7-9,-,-,CASSLRGSTNTEAFF,TGTGCCAGCAGCTTAAGGGGGTCAACGAACACTGAAGCTTTCTTT
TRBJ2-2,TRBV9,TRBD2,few,CASSVLSGSAGELFF,TGTGCCAGCAGCGTACTTAGCGGGAGCGCCGGGGAGCTGTTTTTT
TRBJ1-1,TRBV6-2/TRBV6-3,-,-,CASSYLSRGSGEAFF,TGTGCCAGCAGTTACCTGTCGAGGGGGAGCGGTGAAGCTTTCTTT